This T cell receptor beta chain comes out of a study of shared clonotypes between healthy human individuals. Study as a whole: Per-donor plates numbered three CD4 naive, three CD4 memory, two CD8 naive and one CD8 memory.

Cells designated naive CD8 were CD45RO-negative and were positively selected for CCR7, with terminally differentiated effector memory CD45RA+ cells excluded. This clone was recorded a few times. Sequenced by immunoSEQ multiplex PCR; TCRdb stores in-frame clones only, minus some. The sample consists of millions of clones, 93% of them appearing once. This receptor was identified in a man aged 18 to 29 in good health. Some clones in this sample may be carry-over from other donors' samples. The specimen sequenced was naive CD8+ T cells from PBMCs.

The CDR3 reads CASSGILDGNTEAFF. CDR3 DNA sequence: TGTGCCAGCAGTGGGATACTAGACGGGAACACTGAAGCTTTCTTT. The chain combines TRBV6-1 with TRBJ1-1, with D uncertain. Trimming took 4 bases from V and 1 from J, leaving 13 bases between them. CDR3 length equals 15 residues. Germline V gives CDR1 MNHNS, CDR2 SASEGT.